What follows are 28 T cell receptor beta chains derived from one specimen sequenced in a study of T cells expressing NK-cell markers. With the 5' RACE reads reprocessed, TCRdb shows one record per CDR3 protein and no DNA. Its table records about 160,000 distinct CDR3 sequences. Sequencing was done on a sample of blood T cells: a sorted CD56 or NKG2C T cell subset, CD4+ or CD8+ T cells, or bulk PBMC T cells (not recorded which). All receptors come from a woman between 18 and 70 years old in good health.

The rearrangement uses TRBV7-2 and TRBJ1-2. From germline, CDR1 is SGHTA and CDR2 FQGNSA. The CDR3 extends over 13 amino acids. The CDR3 reads CASSLGPSYGYTF.

CDR3 sequence: CASSYASDTQYF. V and J are TRBV6-2 or TRBV6-3 and TRBJ2-3. The CDR3 length is 12 residues. Germline V gene data show CDR1 as MNHEY and CDR2 as SVGEGT.

The chain links TRBV29-1 to TRBJ2-1. CDR3 length: 12 residues. Germline CDR1 reads SQVTM; CDR2 reads ANQGSEA. CDR3 sequence reads: CSVSDVNNEQFF.

The chain couples TRBV5-1 to TRBJ2-3; lacking DNA, the TRBD2 call made by TCRdb goes unchecked. CDR3 length equals 17 residues. Germline V gives CDR1 SGHRS, CDR2 YFSETQ. The CDR3 protein is CASRLAGTGEGTDTQYF.

The chain recombines TRBV4-2 with TRBJ1-1; TCRdb selects TRBD1, and the lack of DNA leaves this call unchecked. This CDR3 is 15 amino acids long. Germline assignment: CDR1 LGHNA and CDR2 YNFKEQ. The CDR3 sequence is CASSQGGQRNTEAFF.

This rearrangement joins TRBV5-1 to TRBJ2-4. The germline CDR1 and CDR2 sequences are SGHRS and YFSETQ. The CDR3 consists of 14 residues. The chain's CDR3 is CASSLGTSKNIQYF. Together with reference TRBV5-1 and TRBJ2-4, the CDR3 gives the full variable domain: KAGVTQTPRYLIKTRGQQVTLSCSPISGHRSVSWYQQTPGQGLQFLFEYFSETQRNKGNFPGRFSGRQFSNSRSEMNVSTLELGDSALYLCASSLGTSKNIQYFGAGTRLSVL.

This rearrangement joins TRBV5-1 to TRBJ2-7; TCRdb's D gene call, TRBD1, goes unchecked for lack of DNA. There are 15 residues in the CDR3. The germline gives CDR1 SGHRS, CDR2 YFSETQ. CDR3 amino acids: CASSLGAPSSYEQYF.

V is TRBV20-1 and J is TRBJ2-3; TCRdb proposes TRBD2, but this gene call is untestable without DNA. The germline CDR1 and CDR2 sequences are DFQATT and SNEGSKA (reference sequence). The CDR3 loop spans 15 amino acids. CDR3 in amino acids: CSAVRGSGTTDTQYF.

CDR3 region: CASSVVPTGVYEQYF. The chain uses TRBV9 and TRBJ2-7; TCRdb reports TRBD1, a call that lacks DNA to check it against. Germline V lookup: CDR1 SGDLS, CDR2 YYNGEE. The CDR3 consists of 15 residues. The full variable domain, completed using reference TRBV9 and TRBJ2-7, is DSGVTQTPKHLITATGQRVTLRCSPRSGDLSVYWYQQSLDQGLQFLIQYYNGEERAKGNILERFSAQQFPDLHSELNLSSLELGDSALYFCASSVVPTGVYEQYFGPGTRLTVT.

The chain has TRBV27 and TRBJ1-3; TCRdb proposes TRBD1, but this gene call is untestable without DNA. CDR1 and CDR2 from the germline V gene are MNHEY and SMNVEV (reference sequence). This CDR3 comprises 14 residues. The CDR3 region is CASNSGTGEGTIYF.

The CDR3 loop reads CSSRGREAQYF. This chain connects TRBV29-1 to TRBJ2-5; as DNA is missing, the TRBD1 call by TCRdb cannot be tested. The CDR3 contains 11 residues. Germline loops: CDR1 SQVTM, CDR2 ANQGSEA.

The rearrangement uses TRBV20-1 and TRBJ1-4; lacking DNA, the TRBD1 call made by TCRdb goes unchecked. Germline-derived CDR1 and CDR2 are DFQATT and SNEGSKA (reference sequence). CDR3 size: 14 residues. CDR3 protein: CSASYRATNEKLFF.

This chain joins TRBV5-1 and TRBJ2-7. Germline V CDR1 and CDR2: SGHRS, YFSETQ. CDR3 length: 13 amino acids. The CDR3 reads CASSYTSAYEQYF.

The rearrangement links TRBV5-1 to TRBJ1-6. CDR1 and CDR2 (germline): SGHRS, YFSETQ. The length of the CDR3 is 14 residues. This chain's CDR3 is CASSVDSNNSPLHF.

The genes are TRBV7-3 and TRBJ2-5; the D gene TCRdb calls, TRBD1, cannot be checked with no DNA. Germline CDR1 and CDR2: SGHTA and FQGTGA. The CDR3 consists of 15 residues. The chain's CDR3 is CASSLKRGGQETHYF.

This chain joins TRBV5-1 and TRBJ1-2; TCRdb picks TRBD1, but there is no DNA to check that call. The CDR3 has 15 amino acids. CDR1 and CDR2 (germline): SGHRS, YFSETQ. The CDR3 reads CASSLEGRGREGYTF.

The J gene is TRBJ2-7, the V gene TRBV5-1; checking the TCRdb D call of TRBD2 is not possible without DNA. Germline V gives CDR1 SGHRS, CDR2 YFSETQ. This CDR3 contains 15 residues. The chain's CDR3 is CASSSFGGTSYEQYF.

The chain couples TRBV18 to TRBJ1-1; without DNA, the TCRdb call of TRBD1 cannot be checked. The CDR3 extends over 13 amino acids. Germline values: CDR1 KGHSH, CDR2 LQKENI. The CDR3 is CASSPDRSTEAFF.

This chain uses TRBV7-2 with TRBJ2-1. This CDR3 comprises 13 residues. Germline V CDR1 and CDR2: SGHTA, FQGNSA. The chain's CDR3 is CASTKRDYNEQFF. Complete variable domain (other parts from reference TRBV7-2 and TRBJ2-1): GAGVSQSPSNKVTEKGKDVELRCDPISGHTALYWYRQSLGQGLEFLIYFQGNSAPDKSGLPSDRFSAERTGGSVSTLTIQRTQQEDSAVYLCASTKRDYNEQFFGPGTRLTVL.

V and J are TRBV28 and TRBJ1-2. The CDR3 is 14 residues long. Germline V CDR1 and CDR2: MDHEN, SYDVKM. CDR3 loop: CASSLFTGNYGYTF.

The chain carries TRBV3-1 and TRBJ2-3; as DNA is missing, the TRBD2 call by TCRdb cannot be tested. CDR1 LGHDT and CDR2 YNNKEL come from the germline V gene (reference sequence). The CDR3 consists of 16 residues. CDR3: CASSPPRGRAVDTQYF.

V and J are TRBV7-2 and TRBJ2-7. The germline gives CDR1 SGHTA, CDR2 FQGNSA. This CDR3 is 14 amino acids long. The CDR3 here is CASSLYGSGYEQYF.

The chain links TRBV18 to TRBJ2-5. Looked up from germline, CDR1 is KGHSH and CDR2 is LQKENI. CDR3 length: 15 amino acids. CDR3: CASSPGGQGQETQYF. The variable domain in full, completed from reference TRBV18 and TRBJ2-5, reads NAGVMQNPRHLVRRRGQEARLRCSPMKGHSHVYWYRQLPEEGLKFMVYLQKENIIDESGMPKERFSAEFPKEGPSILRIQQVVRGDSAAYFCASSPGGQGQETQYFGPGTRLLVL.

The chain is built from TRBV4-1 and TRBJ2-7; TCRdb lists TRBD2, though no DNA is available to test this call. The germline gives CDR1 MGHRA, CDR2 YSYEKL. The CDR3 runs 16 residues. CDR3 sequence: CASSHIIAGISYEQYF.

The rearrangement uses TRBV29-1 and TRBJ1-2; TCRdb lists TRBD1, though no DNA is available to test this call. This CDR3 has 13 residues. Germline values: CDR1 SQVTM, CDR2 ANQGSEA. CDR3 residues: CSVAGGLGYGYTF.

The chain links TRBV27 to TRBJ2-1; TCRdb indicates TRBD2, and absent DNA this call remains unverified. The CDR3 runs to 15 residues. The germline CDR1 and CDR2 sequences are MNHEY and SMNVEV (reference sequence). Here the CDR3 reads CASTKSGVRYNEQFF.

This chain uses TRBV6-2 or TRBV6-3 with TRBJ2-5; checking the TCRdb D call of TRBD1 is not possible without DNA. The CDR3 covers 15 residues. The germline CDR1 and CDR2 sequences are MNHEY and SVGEGT. CDR3: CASSPRTEYQETQYF.

CDR3 in amino acids: CASSLGAFGTEAFF. This chain joins TRBV7-3 and TRBJ1-1; the D call from TCRdb, TRBD1, cannot be confirmed without DNA. CDR3 length equals 14 residues. Germline V gene data show CDR1 as SGHTA and CDR2 as FQGTGA.